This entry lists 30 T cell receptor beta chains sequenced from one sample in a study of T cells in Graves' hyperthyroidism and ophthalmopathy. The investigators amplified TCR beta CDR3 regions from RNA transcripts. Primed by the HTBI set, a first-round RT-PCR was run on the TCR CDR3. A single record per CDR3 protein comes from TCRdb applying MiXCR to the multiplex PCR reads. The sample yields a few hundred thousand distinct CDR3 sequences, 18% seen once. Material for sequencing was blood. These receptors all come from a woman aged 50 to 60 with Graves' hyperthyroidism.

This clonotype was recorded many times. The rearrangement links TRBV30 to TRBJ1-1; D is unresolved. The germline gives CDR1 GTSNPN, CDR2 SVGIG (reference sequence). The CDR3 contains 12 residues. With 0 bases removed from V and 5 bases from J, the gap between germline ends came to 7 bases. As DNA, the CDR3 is TGTGCCTGGAGTGTTAGACAAACTGAAGCTTTCTTT. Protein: CAWSVRQTEAFF. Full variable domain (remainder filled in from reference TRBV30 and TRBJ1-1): SQTIHQWPATLVQPVGSPLSLECTVEGTSNPNLYWYRQAAGRGLQLLFYSVGIGQISSEVPQNLSASRPQDRQFILSSKKLLLSDSGFYLCAWSVRQTEAFFGQGTRLTVV.

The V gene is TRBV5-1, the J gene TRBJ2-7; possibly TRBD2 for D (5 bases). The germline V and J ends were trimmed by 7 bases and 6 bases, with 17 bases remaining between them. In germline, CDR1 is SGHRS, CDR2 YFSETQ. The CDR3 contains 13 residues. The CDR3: CASRETVAGEQYF. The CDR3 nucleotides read TGCGCCAGCCGAGAGACCGTTGCGGGCGAGCAGTACTTC.

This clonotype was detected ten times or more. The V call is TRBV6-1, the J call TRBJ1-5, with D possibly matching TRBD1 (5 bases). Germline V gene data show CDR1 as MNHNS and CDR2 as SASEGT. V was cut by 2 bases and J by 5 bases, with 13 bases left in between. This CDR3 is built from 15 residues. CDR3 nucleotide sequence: TGTGCCAGCAGTGAATACGGGGCTATGCATCAGCCCCAGCATTTT. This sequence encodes CASSEYGAMHQPQHF.

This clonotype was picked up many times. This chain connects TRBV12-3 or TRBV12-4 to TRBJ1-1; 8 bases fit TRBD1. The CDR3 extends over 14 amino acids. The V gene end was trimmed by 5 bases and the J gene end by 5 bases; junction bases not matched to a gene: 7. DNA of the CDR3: TGTGCCAGCAGTAGAAACAGGGGGTGGACTGAAGCTTTCTTT. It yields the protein CASSRNRGWTEAFF.

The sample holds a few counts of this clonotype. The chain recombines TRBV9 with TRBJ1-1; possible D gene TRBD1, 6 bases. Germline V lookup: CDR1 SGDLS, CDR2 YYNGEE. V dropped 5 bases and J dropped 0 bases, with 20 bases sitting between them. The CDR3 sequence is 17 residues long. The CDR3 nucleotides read TGTGCCAGCAGAAAAACAGGGTGTATGGAGATGAACACTGAAGCTTTCTTT. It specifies CASRKTGCMEMNTEAFF.

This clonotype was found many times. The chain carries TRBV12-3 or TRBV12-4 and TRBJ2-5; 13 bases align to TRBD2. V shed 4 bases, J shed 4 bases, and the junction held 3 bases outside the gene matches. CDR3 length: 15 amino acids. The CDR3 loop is CASSSTSGGGETQYF. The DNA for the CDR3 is TGTGCCAGCAGTTCAACTAGCGGGGGGGGAGAGACCCAGTACTTC.

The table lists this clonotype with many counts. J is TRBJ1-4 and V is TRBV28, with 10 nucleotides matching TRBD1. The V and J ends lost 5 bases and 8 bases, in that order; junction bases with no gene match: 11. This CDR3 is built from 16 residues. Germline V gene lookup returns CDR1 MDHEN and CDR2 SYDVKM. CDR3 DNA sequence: TGTGCCAGCAGTCCCCTCCGACAGGGGGCAGGGGAAAAACTGTTTTTT. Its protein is CASSPLRQGAGEKLFF.

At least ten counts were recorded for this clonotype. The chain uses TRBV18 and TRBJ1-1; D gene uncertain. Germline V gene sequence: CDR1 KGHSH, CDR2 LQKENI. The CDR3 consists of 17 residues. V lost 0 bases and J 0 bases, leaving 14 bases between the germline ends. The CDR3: CASSPPAASRMNTEAFF. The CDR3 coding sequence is TGTGCCAGCTCACCACCCGCGGCCTCTAGGATGAACACTGAAGCTTTCTTT.

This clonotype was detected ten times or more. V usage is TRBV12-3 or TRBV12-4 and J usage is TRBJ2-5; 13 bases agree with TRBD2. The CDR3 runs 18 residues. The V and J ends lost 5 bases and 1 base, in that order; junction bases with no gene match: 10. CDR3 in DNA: TGTGCCAGCAGTCGCCTCCGACTAGCGGGAGGAGGCCAAGAGACCCAGTACTTC. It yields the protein CASSRLRLAGGGQETQYF.

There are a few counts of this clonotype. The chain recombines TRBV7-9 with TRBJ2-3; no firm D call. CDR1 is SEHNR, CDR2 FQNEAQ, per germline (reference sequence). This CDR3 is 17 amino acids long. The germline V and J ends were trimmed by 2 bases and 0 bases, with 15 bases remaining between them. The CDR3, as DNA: TGTGCCAGCAGCTTATCCGTGATAGCAGAAAGCACAGATACGCAGTATTTT. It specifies CASSLSVIAESTDTQYF.

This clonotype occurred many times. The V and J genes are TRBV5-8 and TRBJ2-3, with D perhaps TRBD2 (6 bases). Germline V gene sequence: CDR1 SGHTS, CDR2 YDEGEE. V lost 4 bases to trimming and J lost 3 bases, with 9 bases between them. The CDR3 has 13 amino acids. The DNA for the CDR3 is TGTGCCAGCAGCGGGGACTCTACAGATACGCAGTATTTT. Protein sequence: CASSGDSTDTQYF.

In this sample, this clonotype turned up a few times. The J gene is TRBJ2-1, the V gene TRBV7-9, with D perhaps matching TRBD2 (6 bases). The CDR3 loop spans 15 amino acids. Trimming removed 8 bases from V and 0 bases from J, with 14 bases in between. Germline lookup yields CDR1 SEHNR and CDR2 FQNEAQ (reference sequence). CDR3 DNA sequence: TGTGCCAGCCCGGGACTCGGGAGCTCCTACAATGAGCAGTTCTTC. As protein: CASPGLGSSYNEQFF. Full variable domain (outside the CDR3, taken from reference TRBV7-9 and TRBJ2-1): DTGVSQNPRHKITKRGQNVTFRCDPISEHNRLYWYRQTLGQGPEFLTYFQNEAQLEKSRLLSDRFSAERPKGSFSTLEIQRTEQGDSAMYLCASPGLGSSYNEQFFGPGTRLTVL.

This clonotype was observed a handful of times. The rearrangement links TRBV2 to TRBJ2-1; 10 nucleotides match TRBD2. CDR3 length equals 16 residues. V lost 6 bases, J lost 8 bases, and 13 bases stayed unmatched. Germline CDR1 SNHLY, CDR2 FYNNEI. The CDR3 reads CASSPLTSGTGDEQFF. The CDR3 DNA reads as TGTGCCAGCAGCCCTCTCACTAGCGGGACCGGCGATGAGCAGTTCTTC.

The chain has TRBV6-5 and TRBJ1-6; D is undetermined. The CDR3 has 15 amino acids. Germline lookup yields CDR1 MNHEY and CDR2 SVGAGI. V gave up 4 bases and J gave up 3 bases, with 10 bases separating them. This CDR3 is CASSSSRHYNSPLHF. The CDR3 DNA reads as TGTGCCAGCAGTTCCTCAAGGCACTATAATTCACCCCTCCACTTT.

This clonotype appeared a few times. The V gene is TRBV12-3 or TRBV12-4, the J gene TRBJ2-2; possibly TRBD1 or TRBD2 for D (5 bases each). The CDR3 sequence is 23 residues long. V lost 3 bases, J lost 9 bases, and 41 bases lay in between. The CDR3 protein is CASSLDAGAWSSEGNQPSWELFF. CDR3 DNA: TGTGCCAGCAGTTTGGACGCTGGAGCTTGGAGCTCTGAGGGGAACCAGCCCAGCTGGGAGCTGTTTTTT.

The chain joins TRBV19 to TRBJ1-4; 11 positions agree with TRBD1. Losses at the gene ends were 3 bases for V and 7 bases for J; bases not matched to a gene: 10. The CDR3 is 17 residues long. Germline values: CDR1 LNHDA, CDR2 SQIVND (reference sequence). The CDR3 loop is CASSIRTGGKRVEKLFF. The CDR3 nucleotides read TGTGCCAGTAGTATCCGGACAGGGGGCAAGCGAGTTGAAAAACTGTTTTTT.

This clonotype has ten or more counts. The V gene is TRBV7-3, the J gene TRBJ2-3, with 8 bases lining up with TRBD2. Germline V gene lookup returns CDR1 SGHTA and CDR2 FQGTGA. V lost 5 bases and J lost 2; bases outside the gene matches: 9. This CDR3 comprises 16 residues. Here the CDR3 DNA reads TGTGCCAGCAGCCTCAACCCGGGACTAGTCACAGATACGCAGTATTTT. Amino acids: CASSLNPGLVTDTQYF.

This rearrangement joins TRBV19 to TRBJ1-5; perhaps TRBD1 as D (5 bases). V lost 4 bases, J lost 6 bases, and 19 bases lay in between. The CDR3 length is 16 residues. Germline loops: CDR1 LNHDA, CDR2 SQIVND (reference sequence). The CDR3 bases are TGTGCCAGTAGTACTCCGGAAGGGGCGACGCTTCAGCCCCAGCATTTT. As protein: CASSTPEGATLQPQHF.

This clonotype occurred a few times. The CDR3 nucleotides read TGTGCCAGCAGCCCGGACCCCAGGGACTATGGCTACACCTTC. Protein product: CASSPDPRDYGYTF. This rearrangement joins TRBV5-6 to TRBJ1-2, with TRBD1 as a possible D gene (5 bases). This CDR3 has 14 amino acids. V was cut by 4 bases and J by 3 bases, with 13 bases left in between. Germline CDR1 and CDR2: SGHDT and YYEEEE.

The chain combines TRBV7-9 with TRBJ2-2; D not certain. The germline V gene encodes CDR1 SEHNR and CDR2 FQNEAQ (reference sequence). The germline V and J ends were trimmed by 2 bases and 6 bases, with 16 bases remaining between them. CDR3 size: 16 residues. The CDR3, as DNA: TGTGCCAGCAGCTTAAATTTGAGTCCGGGCGCCGGGGAGCTGTTTTTT. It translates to CASSLNLSPGAGELFF.

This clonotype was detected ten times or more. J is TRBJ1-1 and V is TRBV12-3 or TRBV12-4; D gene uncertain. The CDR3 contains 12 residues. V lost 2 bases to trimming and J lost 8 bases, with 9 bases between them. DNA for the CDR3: TGTGCCAGCAGTTTATATCTGAAAGAAGCTTTCTTT. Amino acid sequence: CASSLYLKEAFF.

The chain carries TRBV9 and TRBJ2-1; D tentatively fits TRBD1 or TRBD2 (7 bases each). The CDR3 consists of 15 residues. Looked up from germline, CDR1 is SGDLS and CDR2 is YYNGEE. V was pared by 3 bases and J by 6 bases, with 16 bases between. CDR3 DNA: TGTGCCAGCAGCGGCCCAGGGGGGGAGTTCAATGAGCAGTTCTTC. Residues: CASSGPGGEFNEQFF.

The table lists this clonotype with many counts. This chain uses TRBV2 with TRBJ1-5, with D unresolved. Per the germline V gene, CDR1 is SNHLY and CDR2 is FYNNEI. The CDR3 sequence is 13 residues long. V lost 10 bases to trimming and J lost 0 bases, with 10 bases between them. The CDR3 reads CATSSDSNQPQHF. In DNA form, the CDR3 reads TGTGCCACCAGCTCAGATAGCAATCAGCCCCAGCATTTT.

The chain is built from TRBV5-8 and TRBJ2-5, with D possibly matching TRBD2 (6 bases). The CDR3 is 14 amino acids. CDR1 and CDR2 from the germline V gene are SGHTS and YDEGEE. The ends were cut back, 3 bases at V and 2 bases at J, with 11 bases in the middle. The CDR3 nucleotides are TGTGCCAGCAGCTCCCGGACTATTCAAGAGACCCAGTACTTC. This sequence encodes CASSSRTIQETQYF.

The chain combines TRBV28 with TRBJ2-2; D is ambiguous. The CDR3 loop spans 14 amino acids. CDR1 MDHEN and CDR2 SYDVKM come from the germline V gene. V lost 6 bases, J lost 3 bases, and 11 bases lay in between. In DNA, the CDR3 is TGTGCCAGCAGGGGCGGCGGCTACACCGGGGAGCTGTTTTTT. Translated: CASRGGGYTGELFF. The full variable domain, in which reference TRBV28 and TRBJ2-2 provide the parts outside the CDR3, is DVKVTQSSRYLVKRTGEKVFLECVQDMDHENMFWYRQDPGLGLRLIYFSYDVKMKEKGDIPEGYSVSREKKERFSLILESASTNQTSMYLCASRGGGYTGELFFGEGSRLTVL.

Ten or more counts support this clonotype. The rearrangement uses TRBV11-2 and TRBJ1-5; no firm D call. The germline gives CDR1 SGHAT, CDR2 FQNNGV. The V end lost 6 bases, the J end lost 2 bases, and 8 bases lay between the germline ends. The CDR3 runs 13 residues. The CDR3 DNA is TGTGCCAGCAGTCGGTGGGGCAATCAGCCCCAGCATTTT. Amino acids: CASSRWGNQPQHF. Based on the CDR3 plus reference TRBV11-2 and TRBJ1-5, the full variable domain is EAGVAQSPRYKIIEKRQSVAFWCNPISGHATLYWYQQILGQGPKLLIQFQNNGVVDDSQLPKDRFSAERLKGVDSTLKIQPAKLEDSAVYLCASSRWGNQPQHFGDGTRLSIL.

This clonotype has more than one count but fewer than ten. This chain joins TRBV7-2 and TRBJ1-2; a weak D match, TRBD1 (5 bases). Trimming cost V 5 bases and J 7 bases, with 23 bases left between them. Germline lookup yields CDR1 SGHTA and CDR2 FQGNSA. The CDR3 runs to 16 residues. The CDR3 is CASSRGLPNLSGGYTF. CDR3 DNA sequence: TGTGCCAGCAGCCGGGGCCTCCCAAATCTTTCTGGTGGCTACACCTTC.

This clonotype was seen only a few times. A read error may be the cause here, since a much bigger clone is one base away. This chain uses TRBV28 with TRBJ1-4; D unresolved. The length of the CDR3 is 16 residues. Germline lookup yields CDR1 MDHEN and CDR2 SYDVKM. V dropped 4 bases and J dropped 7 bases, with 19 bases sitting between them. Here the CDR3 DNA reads TGTGCCAGCAGTTCTCCTTTTGGGGAAGGGAGTGAAAAACTGTTTTTT. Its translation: CASSSPFGEGSEKLFF. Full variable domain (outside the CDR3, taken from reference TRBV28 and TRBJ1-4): DVKVTQSSRYLVKRTGEKVFLECVQDMDHENMFWYRQDPGLGLRLIYFSYDVKMKEKGDIPEGYSVSREKKERFSLILESASTNQTSMYLCASSSPFGEGSEKLFFGSGTQLSVL.

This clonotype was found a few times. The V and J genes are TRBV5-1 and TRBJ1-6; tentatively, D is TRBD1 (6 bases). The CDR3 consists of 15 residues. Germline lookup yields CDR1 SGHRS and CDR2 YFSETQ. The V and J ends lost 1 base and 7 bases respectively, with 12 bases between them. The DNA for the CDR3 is TGCGCCAGCAGCTTGTACGGGGGCAAAAATTCACCCCTCCACTTT. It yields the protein CASSLYGGKNSPLHF.

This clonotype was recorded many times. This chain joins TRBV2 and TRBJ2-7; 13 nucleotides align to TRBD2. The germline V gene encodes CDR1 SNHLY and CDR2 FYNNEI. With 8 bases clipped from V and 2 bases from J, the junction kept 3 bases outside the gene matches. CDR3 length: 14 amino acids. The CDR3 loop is CASRLAGGPYEQYF. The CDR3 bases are TGTGCCAGCCGACTAGCGGGAGGACCCTACGAGCAGTACTTC.